The T cell receptor beta chain under discussion was sequenced for a study of blood T cell repertoires in COVID-19. Study information: The cDNA or gDNA used as material had been derived from T cells, B-cell-depleted T cells, or PBMCs.

Authors' data handling: Reference gene primers were amplified, and this amplification served to estimate nucleated cell counts. Measured with immunoSEQ multiplex PCR; TCRdb has only the in-frame clones, and not every one. V and J calls and clone size are those listed in that table; D and trimming were worked out from the DNA. Of about 46,000 clones in the sample, 83% were seen once. Trimming pared 6 bases from V and 1 base from J, leaving 12 bases between. Germline CDR1 SQVTM, CDR2 ANQGSEA. The CDR3 is 13 residues long. The receptor was isolated from a woman of 80 years or more with acute or convalescent COVID-19. Material for sequencing was peripheral blood. The genes are TRBV29-1 and TRBJ1-2, with a tentative D call TRBD1 (6 bases). The CDR3 DNA is TGCAGCGTGGGCGTGGACAGTAACTATGGCTACACCTTC. Translated: CSVGVDSNYGYTF.